The present T cell receptor (beta chain) was sequenced within a study of blood T cell repertoires in COVID-19. Study at large: The samples span acute and convalescent COVID-19 from the United States, Italy and Spain. In each case, the material was cDNA or gDNA derived from T cells, B-cell-depleted T cells, or PBMCs.

In the original analysis: Reference gene primer amplification in the assay estimated nucleated cell counts. Data came from immunoSEQ multiplex PCR; TCRdb stores just in-frame clones and leaves some out. V and J calls and clone size are those listed in that table; D and trimming were worked out from the DNA. The table has nearly 350,000 clones, around 83% seen once. Sequencing was carried out using peripheral blood. This clonotype was sampled from a man aged 25-40 years with active or convalescent COVID-19.

The CDR3 nucleotides read TGTGCCAGCAGGCCCAAGGAGGAGGCAGGAAACACCATATATTTT. Amino acids: CASRPKEEAGNTIYF. The chain is built from TRBV11-3 and TRBJ1-3; D is undetermined. The CDR3 totals 15 residues. The V and J ends lost 6 bases and 4 bases respectively, with 16 bases between them. Germline V gene sequence: CDR1 SGHNT, CDR2 YENEEA.